This T cell receptor beta chain was captured in a study of shared clonotypes between healthy human individuals. Study overall: CD8 memory received one plate per donor, CD8 naive two, CD4 memory three and CD4 naive three. General observations from the study: Among non-shared clonotypes, generation probabilities were lower than among those shared by all four donors.

CDR3 length: 13 residues. Germline V gene data show CDR1 as SEHNR and CDR2 as FQNEAQ (reference sequence). Trimming pared 2 bases from V and 6 bases from J, leaving 10 bases between. Every contributor of samples was a Caucasian grown-up residing in Nashville, Tennessee. Remarks on this clone: What it binds is unknown.

Method: immunoSEQ multiplex PCR; TCRdb's copy keeps in-frame clones and lacks some. In the table there are 1,400,000 or so clones, about 98.5% of which are singletons. The chain couples TRBV7-9 to TRBJ1-1, with no clear D. The sample comprised naive CD4+ T cells sorted from blood. Subset here: CD45RA+ positively selected. This clonotype originated in a young man in good health. The CDR3 protein is CASSLLSRPEAFF. CDR3 DNA sequence: TGTGCCAGCAGCTTATTATCGCGGCCTGAAGCTTTCTTT.